The entry that follows covers one TCR beta chain sequence. Its antigen is still unknown. 5'RACE with constant-segment primers yielded barcoded, UMI-tagged TCR alpha and TCR beta cDNA libraries. TCRdb reprocessed the 5' RACE reads via MiXCR and lists one record per CDR3 protein. Of about 470,000 distinct CDR3 sequences listed, nearly 25% were seen once; the top ten hold roughly an eighth. This sample stems from a study of T-cell memory formation after mild COVID-19. Findings and caveats of the study: CD4+ bias marked clones expanding day 15 to 37, unlike balanced contracting clones. Some responding clones appeared in pre-infection memory, suggesting cross-reactive memory joined.

This receptor was taken from an adult woman who had mild COVID-19 (a few samples of this study predate the infection). Cell type and time point are not known. The sequenced material came from PBMCs or a T cell subset sorted from them (not recorded which).

The CDR3 DNA follows: TGTGCCAGCAGTTCCTGGGGGGCCGAGCAGTACTTC. Translated: CASSSWGAEQYF. The genes are TRBV12-3 or TRBV12-4 and TRBJ2-7; possibly TRBD1 or TRBD2 for D (6 bases each). Trimming cost V 4 bases and J 6 bases, with 10 bases left between them. CDR3 length: 12 amino acids.